This T cell receptor beta chain came from a study of blood T cell repertoires in COVID-19. The overall study: Researchers got acute and convalescent COVID-19 samples from the United States, Italy and Spain.

There are 15 residues in the CDR3. Trimming stripped 5 bases from V and 4 bases from J, with 14 bases between. Germline CDR1 and CDR2: SEHNR and FQNEAQ (reference sequence). In the authors' methods: The assay estimated nucleated cells by amplifying reference gene primers. The protocol was immunoSEQ multiplex PCR, while the TCRdb copy is restricted to in-frame clones and leaves out a portion. V, J and clone size are taken as reported in that table, and D and trimming were inferred from the DNA itself. Counted here are about 200,000 clones, approximately 80% occurring once; the ten biggest clones make up roughly 13%.

The chain is built from TRBV7-9 and TRBJ1-4, with D possibly being TRBD1 (5 bases). What was sequenced was peripheral blood. This receptor was taken from a human donor in a cohort sampled during active COVID-19. The CDR3 sequence: CASSPPGGVNEKLFF. The CDR3 DNA reads as TGTGCCAGCAGCCCCCCCGGGGGTGTTAATGAAAAACTGTTTTTT.